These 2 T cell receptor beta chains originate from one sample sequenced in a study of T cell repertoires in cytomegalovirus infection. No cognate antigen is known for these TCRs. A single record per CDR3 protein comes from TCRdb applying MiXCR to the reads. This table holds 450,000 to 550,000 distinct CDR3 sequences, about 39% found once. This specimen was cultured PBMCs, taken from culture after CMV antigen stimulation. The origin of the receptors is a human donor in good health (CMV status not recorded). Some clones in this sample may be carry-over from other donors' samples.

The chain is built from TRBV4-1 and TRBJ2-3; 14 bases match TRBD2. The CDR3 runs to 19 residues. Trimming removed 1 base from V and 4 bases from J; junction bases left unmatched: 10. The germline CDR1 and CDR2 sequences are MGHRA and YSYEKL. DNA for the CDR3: TGCGCCAGCAGCCAAGCGGGACTAGCGGGGGAAAGAAAGGCAGATACGCAGTATTTT. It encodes CASSQAGLAGERKADTQYF.

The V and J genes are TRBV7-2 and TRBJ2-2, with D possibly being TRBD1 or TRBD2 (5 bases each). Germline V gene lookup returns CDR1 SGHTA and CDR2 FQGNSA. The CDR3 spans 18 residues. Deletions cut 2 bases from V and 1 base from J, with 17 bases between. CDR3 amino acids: CASSLFTAGARNTGELFF. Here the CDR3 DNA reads TGTGCCAGCAGCTTATTTACAGCCGGGGCGAGGAACACCGGGGAGCTGTTTTTT.